Sequencing of this T cell receptor beta chain was carried out in a study of vaccination effects on CD4 cells after COVID-19. The CDR3 runs to 10 residues. Germline-derived CDR1 and CDR2 are MNHEY and SVGEGT. V was trimmed by 7 bases and J by 10 bases, leaving 5 bases between them. This clone was found a few times. The target antigen is unknown. Antigen-specific CD4+ T cell clonotypes were called by their expansion after viral peptide-pool culture in ViraFEST. Culturing for ten to eleven days preceded CD4+ T cell isolation. Each participant was administered two doses of either the BNT162b2 or the mRNA-1273 vaccine. Method: immunoSEQ multiplex PCR; TCRdb's copy keeps in-frame clones and lacks some. Here the sample spans 15,000 to 20,000 clones, about 76% being singletons.

This clonotype originated in a human donor who received a COVID-19 vaccine. The V call is TRBV6-2 or TRBV6-3, the J call TRBJ1-6, with D unresolved. The source was CD4+ T cells from PBMCs cultured with HCoV-NL63 spike peptides, collected after COVID-19 vaccination. The CDR3 is CASNPSPLHF. The CDR3 DNA follows: TGTGCCAGCAACCCCTCACCCCTCCACTTT.